The 22 T cell receptor beta chains presented below share a single source sample, sequenced in a study of T cells in narcolepsy. TCRdb's table, derived via immunoSEQ multiplex PCR, lists solely in-frame clones and lacks some. The repertoire holds about 43,000 clones, roughly 88% seen once, with approximately 1.2% in the top ten. Material: CD45RA- memory CD4+ T cells from PBMCs. Source of these receptors: a human donor with narcolepsy.

This clone was counted a single time. The chain is built from TRBV19 and TRBJ1-1; D might be TRBD1 (5 bases). CDR1 and CDR2 (germline): LNHDA, SQIVND (reference sequence). The V end lost 7 bases, the J end lost 2 bases, and 14 bases lay between the germline ends. CDR3 length: 14 residues. The chain's CDR3 is CASTKGQTNTEAFF. The CDR3 nucleotides read TGTGCCAGTACCAAGGGGCAGACAAACACTGAAGCTTTCTTT.

This sequence joins TRBV5-4 and TRBJ2-7; 9 bases align to TRBD1. The length of the CDR3 is 16 residues. Germline V gene sequence: CDR1 SGHNT, CDR2 YYREEE (reference sequence). Trimming cost V 3 bases and J 4 bases; bases outside gene matches: 11. The CDR3 region has the DNA TGTGCCAGCAGCTCCCCATCGGGGACAGGGAGGTACGAGCAGTACTTC. Its translation: CASSSPSGTGRYEQYF.

The chain couples TRBV5-1 to TRBJ2-7; TRBD1 matches 12 bases. Per germline, CDR1 SGHRS and CDR2 YFSETQ. V shed 0 bases and J 5 bases; nucleotides not matched to a gene: 3. The CDR3 is 15 residues long. DNA of the CDR3: TGCGCCAGCAGCTTGGTGGGGACAGGGGGCCACGAGCAGTACTTC. As protein: CASSLVGTGGHEQYF.

This sequence joins TRBV7-6 and TRBJ1-1; D is unclear. The CDR3 sequence is 14 residues long. CDR1 and CDR2 (germline): SGHVS, FNYEAQ. Trimming removed 1 base at V and 5 bases at J, with 11 bases between. The CDR3 coding sequence is TGTGCCAGCAGCTTAGGGGGAATTGAGACTGAAGCTTTCTTT. This codes for CASSLGGIETEAFF.

This clone was seen a single time. This rearrangement joins TRBV27 to TRBJ2-3; D assignment may be TRBD1 or TRBD2 (5 bases each). This CDR3 contains 15 residues. Trimming took 6 bases from V and 1 from J, leaving 14 bases between them. CDR1 is MNHEY, CDR2 SMNVEV, per germline (reference sequence). CDR3 bases: TGTGCCAGCAGGTTACTAGGGGTGGGCACAGATACGCAGTATTTT. Translating gives CASRLLGVGTDTQYF.

The DNA of the CDR3 is TGTGCCATCACCCAGGACTTGGAAGAGACCCAGTACTTC. It encodes CAITQDLEETQYF. The V and J genes are TRBV10-3 and TRBJ2-5; the D gene is possibly TRBD2 (5 bases). Trimming stripped 7 bases from V and 3 bases from J, with 12 bases between. Germline assignment: CDR1 ENHRY and CDR2 SYGVKD. The CDR3 consists of 13 residues.

CDR3: CATSPGGTGNGYTF. CDR3 nucleotide sequence: TGTGCCACCAGCCCCGGAGGGACAGGGAACGGCTACACCTTC. V usage is TRBV15 and J usage is TRBJ1-2; TRBD1 matches at 9 bases. This CDR3 is 14 amino acids long. After removal of 5 bases from V and 8 bases from J, the junction contained 9 bases not matched to a gene. Germline loops: CDR1 LNHNV, CDR2 YYDKDF (reference sequence).

The genes are TRBV15 and TRBJ1-1; possible D gene TRBD1, 5 bases. This CDR3 is built from 14 residues. Trimming left V 0 bases short and J 5 bases short, with 10 bases between. Germline V lookup: CDR1 LNHNV, CDR2 YYDKDF (reference sequence). CDR3 bases: TGTGCCACCAGCAGAGATACCAGGGTGACTGAAGCTTTCTTT. Translating gives CATSRDTRVTEAFF.

The chain links TRBV18 to TRBJ2-6, with TRBD1 as a possible D gene (5 bases). The germline CDR1 and CDR2 sequences are KGHSH and LQKENI. V was clipped by 0 bases and J by 1 base, with 10 bases between them. The CDR3 spans 17 residues. CDR3 bases: TGTGCCAGCTCACCACCGGCCCAGGGATCTGGGGCCAACGTCCTGACTTTC. Translating it yields CASSPPAQGSGANVLTF. Full variable domain (outside the CDR3, taken from reference TRBV18 and TRBJ2-6): NAGVMQNPRHLVRRRGQEARLRCSPMKGHSHVYWYRQLPEEGLKFMVYLQKENIIDESGMPKERFSAEFPKEGPSILRIQQVVRGDSAAYFCASSPPAQGSGANVLTFGAGSRLTVL.

This clone was observed once. The chain couples TRBV6-6 to TRBJ2-1; 8 bases line up with TRBD2. This CDR3 contains 12 residues. The J segment lost 8 bases and the V segment lost 8 bases, leaving 5 bases of the junction unmatched. Germline values: CDR1 MNHNY, CDR2 SVGAGI (reference sequence). The CDR3 reads CASAGSGDEQFF. The CDR3 nucleotides read TGTGCCAGCGCCGGTAGCGGGGATGAGCAGTTCTTC.

This sequence joins TRBV6-5 and TRBJ2-7, with D perhaps TRBD1 (5 bases). This CDR3 region has 15 residues. In germline, CDR1 is MNHEY, CDR2 SVGAGI. Trimming removed 0 bases at V and 2 bases at J, with 11 bases between. The CDR3 nucleotides read TGTGCCAGCAGTTACTCGAGATCAGGGACCTACGAGCAGTACTTC. Translating it yields CASSYSRSGTYEQYF.

This chain uses TRBV9 with TRBJ1-1; a possible D gene is TRBD1 (5 bases). There are 15 residues in the CDR3. V gave up 0 bases and J gave up 1 base, with 10 bases separating them. Germline values: CDR1 SGDLS, CDR2 YYNGEE. CDR3: CASSVAVTANTEAFF. CDR3 coding DNA: TGTGCCAGCAGCGTAGCTGTGACAGCGAACACTGAAGCTTTCTTT.

This clone appeared once. The chain uses TRBV5-8 and TRBJ1-1, with D maybe TRBD1 (5 bases). The germline V gene encodes CDR1 SGHTS and CDR2 YDEGEE. The CDR3 contains 13 residues. Trimming cost V 3 bases and J 7 bases, with 13 bases left between them. Here the CDR3 reads CASSSGGGGEAFF. The CDR3 DNA reads TGTGCCAGCAGCTCTGGCGGGGGGGGTGAAGCTTTCTTT.

The chain couples TRBV7-8 to TRBJ1-1; the D gene is possibly TRBD1 (5 bases). Germline V lookup: CDR1 SGHVS, CDR2 FQNEAQ. V was shortened by 5 bases and J by 1 base, with 8 bases between the two germline ends. The CDR3 has 13 amino acids. The CDR3, as DNA: TGTGCCAGCAGCCGTACAGGGAACACTGAAGCTTTCTTT. Encoded protein: CASSRTGNTEAFF.

The rearrangement uses TRBV7-2 and TRBJ2-7, with TRBD1 identical over 11 bases. This CDR3 comprises 15 residues. The V gene's germline CDR1 is SGHTA and CDR2 FQGNSA. V was pared by 4 bases and J by 2 bases, with 4 bases of the junction left unmatched. CDR3 protein: CASSSPGQGAYEQYF. In DNA, the CDR3 is TGTGCCAGCAGCTCGCCGGGACAGGGGGCCTACGAGCAGTACTTC.

This clone was counted a single time. This chain uses TRBV7-8 with TRBJ2-3; TRBD2 might be the D (7 bases). The CDR3 is 15 amino acids. The germline gives CDR1 SGHVS, CDR2 FQNEAQ. V was trimmed by 2 bases and J by 4 bases, leaving 13 bases between them. The CDR3 spells CASSLWGGASDTQYF. CDR3 coding DNA: TGTGCCAGCAGCTTATGGGGGGGCGCTTCAGATACGCAGTATTTT.

This clone was counted a single time. This chain joins TRBV14 and TRBJ2-5; D not certain. The CDR3 is 16 amino acids. The V end lost 1 base, the J end lost 2 bases, and 14 bases lay between the germline ends. CDR1 and CDR2 (germline): SGHDN, FVKESK. The CDR3 reads CASSQVRASGQETQYF. The DNA of the CDR3 is TGTGCCAGCAGCCAAGTTCGGGCCTCAGGACAAGAGACCCAGTACTTC.

The chain couples TRBV6-6 to TRBJ1-5, with D tentatively TRBD1 (6 bases). The CDR3 is 14 residues long. Trimming removed 5 bases from V and 3 bases from J, with 11 bases in between. Germline V gene sequence: CDR1 MNHNY, CDR2 SVGAGI (reference sequence). The CDR3 region is CASSVTGTNQPQHF. The CDR3, as DNA: TGTGCCAGCAGTGTGACAGGCACCAATCAGCCCCAGCATTTT.

The chain uses TRBV10-3 and TRBJ2-3; 8 bases line up with TRBD2. Trimming cost V 0 bases and J 2 bases; bases outside gene matches: 13. The CDR3 covers 19 residues. Germline V lookup: CDR1 ENHRY, CDR2 SYGVKD. The CDR3 region has the DNA TGTGCCATCAGTGAGTCGCCGGGACTAGGAATCGGGGTCACAGATACGCAGTATTTT. Translating gives CAISESPGLGIGVTDTQYF.

The chain is built from TRBV5-6 and TRBJ1-4; a possible D gene is TRBD1 (5 bases). The CDR3 runs to 14 residues. V was trimmed by 3 bases and J by 8 bases, leaving 14 bases between them. The V gene's germline CDR1 is SGHDT and CDR2 YYEEEE. CDR3 nucleotide sequence: TGTGCCAGCAGCTCGGTGGGGCTGGGGGAAAAACTGTTTTTT. Translating it yields CASSSVGLGEKLFF.

To note about this clone: Other nucleotide sequences in the sample specify the same CDR3. This chain uses TRBV7-8 with TRBJ2-1; 7 bases match TRBD2. The germline V gene has CDR1 SGHVS and CDR2 FQNEAQ. This CDR3 has 17 amino acids. The junction had 12 bases not matched to a gene; V was cut back by 5 bases and J by 2 bases. The CDR3 DNA reads as TGTGCCAGCAGCCCAAGGCGGACTAGTGGCACCTACAATGAGCAGTTCTTC. This gives the protein CASSPRRTSGTYNEQFF.

This chain uses TRBV29-1 with TRBJ2-2; D is ambiguous. Germline CDR1 SQVTM, CDR2 ANQGSEA. V was clipped by 5 bases and J by 2 bases, with 15 bases between them. This CDR3 region has 15 residues. As DNA, the CDR3 is TGCAGCGTTCGGTCGGCAACAGACAACACCGGGGAGCTGTTTTTT. Translation: CSVRSATDNTGELFF.